This entry features one TCR beta chain sequence. Its antigen is unknown. These data are taken from a study of cytomegalovirus exposure and HLA in healthy donors. Findings and caveats of the study: A later analysis associated 16,951 TCR beta sequences with HLA alleles at a 0.05 false discovery rate. Sequencing likely caused a cluster of highly shared sequence variants. Diagnosis of cytomegalovirus status made by the classifier reportedly showed high specificity and sensitivity.

CDR1 KGHSH and CDR2 LQKENI come from the germline V gene. This CDR3 has 13 amino acids. Trimming cost V 6 bases and J 4 bases, with 10 bases left between them. The study ran its PCR with 60 Vbeta and 13 Jbeta primers. This table comes from immunoSEQ multiplex PCR, and its TCRdb copy is limited to in-frame clones, with some not included. The data include 130,000 or so clones; the top ten clones carry 1.5% to 1.7%. The clonotype originates from a woman in her 40s in good health and CMV-seronegative. The rearrangement joins TRBV18 to TRBJ2-1; no firm D call. Sequenced input: PBMCs. CDR3 nucleotides: TGTGCCAGCTCCCAGTCACAGTACAATGAGCAGTTCTTC. Protein: CASSQSQYNEQFF.